These 31 T cell receptor beta chains were all obtained from the same sample, sequenced in a study of cytomegalovirus exposure and HLA in healthy donors. The protocol was immunoSEQ multiplex PCR, while the TCRdb copy is restricted to in-frame clones and leaves out a portion. This sample yields 90,000 to 150,000 clones, of which around 87% are seen a single time; roughly 6.3% belongs to the top ten. Material for sequencing was PBMCs. The receptors come from a woman aged 18-29 years in good health and CMV-seropositive.

The CDR3 DNA sequence: TGTGCCAGCAGCTTAGGAACTAGCTCACAGTTCTTC. This translates into CASSLGTSSQFF. This rearrangement joins TRBV13 to TRBJ2-1, with D possibly being TRBD2 (6 bases). The CDR3 covers 12 residues. Trimming took 0 bases from V and 13 from J, leaving 10 bases between them. CDR1 and CDR2 from the germline V gene are PRHDT and FYEKMQ (reference sequence).

The rearrangement joins TRBV11-2 to TRBJ1-4; D ambiguous. CDR3 length equals 14 residues. The ends were cut back, 6 bases at V and 0 bases at J, with 8 bases in the middle. CDR1 and CDR2 (germline): SGHAT, FQNNGV. CDR3 region: CASSFLATNEKLFF. The CDR3 DNA follows: TGTGCCAGCAGTTTTCTAGCAACTAATGAAAAACTGTTTTTT.

CDR3 protein: CASSPSGVPSYEQYF. DNA of the CDR3: TGTGCCAGCAGCCCGAGCGGGGTTCCCTCCTACGAGCAGTACTTC. The V gene is TRBV9, the J gene TRBJ2-7, with 7 positions matching TRBD2. Germline V gives CDR1 SGDLS, CDR2 YYNGEE. V dropped 4 bases and J dropped 0; count of bases not matched to a gene: 7. CDR3 length: 15 amino acids.

The chain carries TRBV4-1 and TRBJ2-6; D is perhaps TRBD2 (5 bases). Germline-derived CDR1 and CDR2 are MGHRA and YSYEKL. The CDR3 contains 19 residues. Deletions cut 0 bases from V and 0 bases from J, with 15 bases between. The CDR3 protein is CASSQDSRGLRSGANVLTF. In DNA form, the CDR3 reads TGCGCCAGCAGCCAAGATTCTAGAGGGTTACGCTCTGGGGCCAACGTCCTGACTTTC.

The CDR3 DNA reads TGTGCCAGCAGCACGGACAGGGCCCACTCTGGAAACACCATATATTTT. Translated: CASSTDRAHSGNTIYF. The chain links TRBV9 to TRBJ1-3; 8 bases fit TRBD1. This CDR3 has 16 amino acids. V lost 4 bases to trimming and J lost 0 bases; unmatched junction nucleotides: 6. Per the germline V gene, CDR1 is SGDLS and CDR2 is YYNGEE.

For the CDR3, the DNA is TGCGCCAGCAGCCAAGTGTCAAGCCCAAACACCATATATTTT. Its protein product is CASSQVSSPNTIYF. The chain recombines TRBV4-1 with TRBJ1-3; no firm D call. Trimming shortened V by 1 base and J by 6 bases, and 10 bases separated the two germline ends. The CDR3 is made up of 14 amino acids. Germline-derived CDR1 and CDR2 are MGHRA and YSYEKL.

This clone was seen only once. The rearrangement joins TRBV11-3 to TRBJ2-7; 13 bases are a match to TRBD2. The CDR3 covers 15 residues. The trim removed 5 bases at V and 7 bases at J, leaving 8 bases unmatched. Germline loops: CDR1 SGHNT, CDR2 YENEEA. The CDR3 reads CASSPTSGRGKEQYF. The DNA for the CDR3 is TGTGCCAGCAGCCCCACTAGCGGGAGGGGTAAGGAGCAGTACTTC.

This clone was counted a single time. The V and J genes are TRBV15 and TRBJ1-3; D unresolved. The V end lost 0 bases, the J end lost 9 bases, and 9 bases lay between the germline ends. The CDR3 extends over 13 amino acids. Germline CDR1 is LNHNV and CDR2 is YYDKDF (reference sequence). This chain's CDR3 is CATSRDRLSTIYF. CDR3 DNA: TGTGCCACCAGCAGAGATCGGTTGAGCACCATATATTTT.

DNA of the CDR3: TGTGCCATCAGTGAGTCGGGGCTAGCGGGCAATGAGCAGTTCTTC. Its translation is CAISESGLAGNEQFF. This chain uses TRBV10-3 with TRBJ2-1; TRBD2 aligns across 8 bases. Germline values: CDR1 ENHRY, CDR2 SYGVKD. This CDR3 spans 15 amino acids. Trimming cost V 0 bases and J 6 bases; bases outside gene matches: 4.

CDR3 bases: TGTGCCAGCAGTTACTTTGCGGGACGCGGCTACACCTTC. Amino acids: CASSYFAGRGYTF. V and J are TRBV6-5 and TRBJ1-2; a possible D gene is TRBD1 (5 bases). With 1 base removed from V and 8 bases from J, the gap between germline ends came to 11 bases. The CDR3 is made up of 13 amino acids. Per germline, CDR1 MNHEY and CDR2 SVGAGI.

The genes are TRBV6-6 and TRBJ2-7, with D maybe TRBD2 (5 bases). V shed 2 bases and J shed 0 bases, with 11 bases lying between them. CDR3 length: 15 amino acids. Germline CDR1 and CDR2: MNHNY and SVGAGI (reference sequence). CDR3 bases: TGTGCCAGCAGTTACGAGGGAGCTATCTCCTACGAGCAGTACTTC. Translation gives CASSYEGAISYEQYF.

The chain joins TRBV6-6 to TRBJ1-3; weak D call: TRBD1 (6 bases). CDR1 MNHNY and CDR2 SVGAGI come from the germline V gene (reference sequence). V lost 8 bases and J lost 0, with 11 bases in between. The CDR3 contains 14 residues. The CDR3 loop reads CASEDRASGNTIYF. The CDR3, as DNA: TGTGCCAGCGAGGACAGAGCCTCTGGAAACACCATATATTTT.

The V call is TRBV4-1, the J call TRBJ2-2; tentatively, D is TRBD2 (7 bases). Germline assignment: CDR1 MGHRA and CDR2 YSYEKL. The CDR3 runs 18 residues. Trimming pared 0 bases from V and 3 bases from J, leaving 17 bases between. The CDR3 loop is CASSQDLGGLADTGELFF. In nucleotides, the CDR3 is TGCGCCAGCAGCCAAGATCTCGGGGGGCTGGCGGACACCGGGGAGCTGTTTTTT.

V is TRBV5-6 and J is TRBJ2-1, with 9 bases lining up with TRBD1. From germline, CDR1 is SGHDT and CDR2 YYEEEE. The CDR3 spans 14 residues. J was trimmed by 8 bases and V by 0 bases; bases with no gene match: 3. The CDR3 sequence: CASSLGTGVDEQFF. In DNA, the CDR3 is TGTGCCAGCAGCTTGGGGACAGGGGTGGATGAGCAGTTCTTC.

The chain recombines TRBV9 with TRBJ2-2; 9 bases fit TRBD1. The germline V gene encodes CDR1 SGDLS and CDR2 YYNGEE. CDR3 length equals 17 residues. The V and J ends lost 0 bases and 11 bases, in that order; junction bases with no gene match: 14. CDR3 DNA sequence: TGTGCCAGCAGCGTAGGCGGGCACATTACAGGGGGCGGAGAGCTGTTTTTT. This gives the protein CASSVGGHITGGGELFF.

The chain combines TRBV6-5 with TRBJ1-4; TRBD1 agrees at 7 bases. Germline V lookup: CDR1 MNHEY, CDR2 SVGAGI. V was pared by 6 bases and J by 4 bases, with 8 bases of the junction left unmatched. The CDR3 has 15 residues. The CDR3: CASSRRGGGNEKLFF. The CDR3 region has the DNA TGTGCCAGCAGCCGAAGAGGGGGCGGTAATGAAAAACTGTTTTTT.

The V and J genes are TRBV5-4 and TRBJ2-5; 12 nucleotides match TRBD2. In germline, CDR1 is SGHNT, CDR2 YYREEE (reference sequence). The V gene end was trimmed by 0 bases and the J gene end by 4 bases; junction bases not matched to a gene: 7. The CDR3 runs 17 residues. For the CDR3, the DNA is TGTGCCAGCAGCTTGGCTAGCGGGAGGGCCGTTGGAGAGACCCAGTACTTC. It translates to CASSLASGRAVGETQYF.

This clone was seen more than once but under ten times. This chain joins TRBV18 and TRBJ2-7; maybe TRBD1 (5 bases). The V gene's germline CDR1 is KGHSH and CDR2 LQKENI. Trimming took off 4 bases at V and 0 bases at J, with 10 bases between the two ends. The CDR3 sequence is 14 residues long. In DNA form, the CDR3 reads TGTGCCAGCTCACTACAGGCAAGCTCCTACGAGCAGTACTTC. Translating gives CASSLQASSYEQYF.

This chain links TRBV11-3 with TRBJ2-7; 9 bases are shared with TRBD2. With 1 base clipped from V and 5 bases from J, the junction kept 6 bases outside the gene matches. This CDR3 has 15 amino acids. Germline V CDR1 and CDR2: SGHNT, YENEEA. CDR3 nucleotides: TGTGCCAGCAGCTTAGGGGCGGGGGGGCGACACGAGCAGTACTTC. This gives the protein CASSLGAGGRHEQYF.

The rearrangement uses TRBV6-4 and TRBJ1-2; 8 bases align to TRBD1. Germline CDR1 and CDR2: MRHNA and SNTAGT. Unmatched junction bases numbered 13, after V lost 2 bases and J lost 8 bases. This CDR3 region has 16 residues. The CDR3 region has the DNA TGTGCCAGCAGTGACCCGTGGACAGGGCTTCGCGGGGGCTACACCTTC. Translated, it gives CASSDPWTGLRGGYTF.

This chain joins TRBV9 and TRBJ2-2; D is possibly TRBD1 (5 bases). V was trimmed by 0 bases and J by 1 base, leaving 10 bases between them. Germline lookup yields CDR1 SGDLS and CDR2 YYNGEE. The CDR3 length is 16 residues. CDR3 sequence reads: CASSVGRVWNTGELFF. CDR3 bases: TGTGCCAGCAGCGTAGGCAGGGTCTGGAACACCGGGGAGCTGTTTTTT. The variable domain in full, completed from reference TRBV9 and TRBJ2-2, reads DSGVTQTPKHLITATGQRVTLRCSPRSGDLSVYWYQQSLDQGLQFLIQYYNGEERAKGNILERFSAQQFPDLHSELNLSSLELGDSALYFCASSVGRVWNTGELFFGEGSRLTVL.

V and J are TRBV7-9 and TRBJ2-7; 9 positions match TRBD2. This CDR3 contains 16 residues. Trimming cost V 4 bases and J 2 bases; bases outside gene matches: 9. The germline V gene encodes CDR1 SEHNR and CDR2 FQNEAQ (reference sequence). This chain's CDR3 is CASSSLTSGAAYEQYF. CDR3 DNA: TGTGCCAGCAGCTCCCTGACTAGCGGCGCTGCCTACGAGCAGTACTTC.

The chain carries TRBV5-1 and TRBJ2-2; 8 bases map to TRBD1. V trimming: 4 bases; J trimming: 1 base; junction bases outside the gene matches: 0. The CDR3 has 14 amino acids. Germline values: CDR1 SGHRS, CDR2 YFSETQ. CDR3 sequence: CASSDRGNTGELFF. The DNA for the CDR3 is TGCGCCAGCAGCGACAGGGGGAACACCGGGGAGCTGTTTTTT.

The V and J genes are TRBV5-1 and TRBJ2-1; 10 positions match TRBD1. The CDR3 is 14 residues long. V lost 6 bases, J lost 3 bases, and 3 bases stayed unmatched. CDR1 and CDR2 from the germline V gene are SGHRS and YFSETQ. DNA for the CDR3: TGCGCCAGCAAGGGGACAGGGGACTACAATGAGCAGTTCTTC. This sequence encodes CASKGTGDYNEQFF.

This chain joins TRBV6-1 and TRBJ1-5; TRBD1 matches at 9 bases. Germline CDR1 and CDR2: MNHNS and SASEGT. The CDR3 has 16 amino acids. The V segment lost 0 bases and the J segment 4 bases; nucleotides outside the gene matches: 4. The CDR3 DNA follows: TGTGCCAGCAGTGAAGCCATCGGACAGGGGAATCAGCCCCAGCATTTT. This gives the protein CASSEAIGQGNQPQHF.

This clone was found once. The chain uses TRBV5-1 and TRBJ2-1; tentative D call: TRBD1 (6 bases). CDR1 and CDR2 from the germline V gene are SGHRS and YFSETQ. V gave up 5 bases and J gave up 7 bases, with 25 bases separating them. The CDR3 loop spans 17 amino acids. As DNA, the CDR3 is TGCGCCAGCAGTAGGACAGTTGATTCCCTGGTAGAAAATGAGCAGTTCTTC. It encodes CASSRTVDSLVENEQFF.

V gene TRBV2 combines with J gene TRBJ2-3; 7 bases are a match to TRBD2. The CDR3 loop spans 18 amino acids. In germline, CDR1 is SNHLY, CDR2 FYNNEI. The V gene end was trimmed by 1 base and the J gene end by 1 base; junction bases not matched to a gene: 11. This CDR3 reads CASSEGGLGLAGTDTQYF. CDR3 in DNA: TGTGCCAGCAGTGAAGGTGGATTGGGGCTAGCGGGCACAGATACGCAGTATTTT. Full variable domain (outside the CDR3, taken from reference TRBV2 and TRBJ2-3): EPEVTQTPSHQVTQMGQEVILRCVPISNHLYFYWYRQILGQKVEFLVSFYNNEISEKSEIFDDQFSVERPDGSNFTLKIRSTKLEDSAMYFCASSEGGLGLAGTDTQYFGPGTRLTVL.

The chain links TRBV11-2 to TRBJ2-7; no reliable D call. Trimming cost V 1 base and J 2 bases, with 15 bases left between them. The CDR3 contains 16 residues. Germline CDR1 is SGHAT and CDR2 is FQNNGV. CDR3: CASSLVLNLQPYEQYF. CDR3 nucleotide sequence: TGTGCCAGCAGCTTAGTATTGAATCTACAGCCCTACGAGCAGTACTTC. Full variable domain (remainder filled in from reference TRBV11-2 and TRBJ2-7): EAGVAQSPRYKIIEKRQSVAFWCNPISGHATLYWYQQILGQGPKLLIQFQNNGVVDDSQLPKDRFSAERLKGVDSTLKIQPAKLEDSAVYLCASSLVLNLQPYEQYFGPGTRLTVT.

This clone was seen just once. The chain combines TRBV30 with TRBJ2-5; 8 bases are a match to TRBD1. The CDR3 covers 14 residues. CDR1 GTSNPN and CDR2 SVGIG come from the germline V gene (reference sequence). V dropped 5 bases and J dropped 2; count of bases not matched to a gene: 7. DNA of the CDR3: TGTGCCTGGGGACAGGGCCGACCTCAAGAGACCCAGTACTTC. This gives the protein CAWGQGRPQETQYF.

This clone appeared a few times. The chain combines TRBV7-3 with TRBJ2-2; 7 nucleotides agree with TRBD1. The germline V gene encodes CDR1 SGHTA and CDR2 FQGTGA. V gave up 4 bases and J gave up 3 bases; unmatched junction bases: 2. This CDR3 contains 14 residues. Here the CDR3 DNA reads TGTGCCAGCAGCTCGGGACAGCACACCGGGGAGCTGTTTTTT. It codes for CASSSGQHTGELFF.

This clone came up once. V and J are TRBV25-1 and TRBJ2-1, with 8 bases aligning to TRBD2. The CDR3 is made up of 14 amino acids. Germline V gives CDR1 MGHDK, CDR2 SYGVNS. With V trimmed by 2 bases and J by 9 bases, 6 bases remained unmatched. The CDR3 reads CASSEGGRISEQFF. As DNA, the CDR3 is TGTGCCAGCAGTGAAGGCGGGAGGATTAGTGAGCAGTTCTTC.